A selection of T cell receptor beta chains follows, all from one sample in a study of beta chain features in type 1 diabetes. The table came from immunoSEQ multiplex PCR; TCRdb's copy has only in-frame clones and leaves some out. This table has about 200,000 clones, roughly 10% appearing once. The sample comprised central memory CD4+ T cells from blood. Receptors were obtained from a man between 18 and 35 years old in good health. Each CDR3 is given with its conserved first and last residue. D genes are given only for firm matches. The size entry is marked missing in some rows and otherwise reads once, few, many or a size class.

>TRBJ1-4|NA|NA|TRBV15|13
CATSRRESGKLFF
TGTGCCACCAGCAGAAGGGAGAGTGGAAAACTGTTTTTT
>TRBJ1-1|NA|NA|TRBV30|13
CAWRPRGGTEAFF
TGTGCCTGGCGCCCCCGGGGCGGCACTGAAGCTTTCTTT
>TRBJ2-6|NA|NA|TRBV6-1|16
CASSGPQDSGANVLTF
TGTGCCAGCAGTGGTCCTCAGGACTCTGGGGCCAACGTCCTGACTTTC
>TRBJ2-3|NA|NA|TRBV9|11
CASSPLDTQYF
TGTGCCAGCAGCCCCCTGGATACGCAGTATTTT
>TRBJ2-7|NA|few|TRBV28|15
CASSLGGSAEYEQYF
TGTGCCAGCAGTTTAGGGGGTAGCGCCGAATACGAGCAGTACTTC
>TRBJ2-5|NA|few|TRBV20-1|11
CSAVTGTTQYF
TGCAGTGCCGTAACCGGGACAACCCAGTACTTC
>TRBJ2-7|NA|few|TRBV7-7|14
CASSPGQFSDEQYF
TGTGCTAGCAGCCCTGGACAATTTAGCGACGAGCAGTACTTC
>TRBJ2-7|TRBD1|few|TRBV11-2|14
CASSWGQGVYEQYF
TGTGCCAGCAGCTGGGGACAGGGGGTGTACGAGCAGTACTTC
>TRBJ2-1|NA|NA|TRBV6-6|16
CASSGPAGGFRNEQFF
TGTGCCAGCAGTGGCCCGGCCGGGGGATTTCGGAATGAGCAGTTCTTC
>TRBJ1-1|NA|NA|TRBV5-1|14
CASSLQGMNTEAFF
TGCGCCAGCAGCTTACAGGGTATGAACACTGAAGCTTTCTTT
>TRBJ2-3|NA|NA|TRBV19|12
CASRRDGDTQYF
TGTGCCAGTAGGCGAGACGGAGATACGCAGTATTTT
>TRBJ2-3|NA|NA|TRBV30|15
CAWSRGGPSTDTQYF
TGTGCCTGGAGCCGAGGGGGACCTAGCACAGATACGCAGTATTTT
>TRBJ2-7|NA|few|TRBV28|14
CASSFPQISYEQYF
TGTGCCAGCAGTTTTCCCCAGATCTCCTACGAGCAGTACTTC
>TRBJ2-3|NA|many|TRBV7-2|13
CASSRQTTDTQYF
TGTGCCAGCAGCAGACAGACCACAGATACGCAGTATTTT
>TRBJ1-1|NA|NA|TRBV18|13
CASTPAGGTEAFF
TGTGCCAGCACCCCCGCCGGGGGCACTGAAGCTTTCTTT
>TRBJ2-6|NA|few|TRBV7-9|15
CASSWDMRGANVLTF
TGTGCCAGCAGCTGGGACATGAGGGGGGCCAACGTCCTGACTTTC
>TRBJ2-7|TRBD1|NA|TRBV30|14
CAWTGGQGTYEQYF
TGTGCCTGGACTGGAGGACAGGGAACCTACGAGCAGTACTTC
>TRBJ2-1|NA|many|TRBV15|14
CATSSRKGGNEQFF
TGTGCCACCAGCAGTAGAAAAGGAGGCAATGAGCAGTTCTTC
>TRBJ2-2|TRBD2|few|TRBV7-2|15
CASRRTSGNTGELFF
TGTGCCAGCAGGCGGACTAGCGGTAACACCGGGGAGCTGTTTTTT
>TRBJ2-3|NA|NA|TRBV7-9|14
CASSRRTSTDTQYF
TGTGCCAGCAGCCGAAGGACTAGCACAGATACGCAGTATTTT
>TRBJ2-7|NA|many|TRBV10-3|14
CAISRQGSSYEQYF
TGTGCCATCAGTCGGCAGGGGAGCTCCTACGAGCAGTACTTC
>TRBJ1-4|NA|few|TRBV6-5|13
CASSFLSGEKLFF
TGTGCCAGCAGTTTCCTATCAGGGGAAAAACTGTTTTTT
>TRBJ1-3|TRBD1|few|TRBV28|17
CASSPPFQGATGNTIYF
TGTGCCAGCAGTCCCCCCTTCCAGGGGGCGACGGGAAACACCATATATTTT
>TRBJ2-7|NA|few|TRBV2|13
CASSDLVPYEQYF
TGTGCCAGCAGTGATCTCGTTCCCTACGAGCAGTACTTC
>TRBJ2-7|TRBD2|few|TRBV29-1|14
CSVRRSGSTYEQYF
TGCAGCGTCCGTCGTAGCGGGTCGACCTACGAGCAGTACTTC
>TRBJ2-1|NA|NA|TRBV19|14
CASSGLSSYNEQFF
TGTGCCAGTAGCGGGCTAAGCTCCTACAATGAGCAGTTCTTC
>TRBJ2-6|NA|NA|TRBV18|14
CASSSASGANVLTF
TGTGCCAGCTCATCAGCGTCTGGGGCCAACGTCCTGACTTTC
>TRBJ2-3|TRBD2|few|TRBV5-1|16
CASSLAWREVSDTQYF
TGCGCCAGCAGCTTGGCCTGGCGGGAGGTCTCAGATACGCAGTATTTT
>TRBJ2-6|TRBD2|few|TRBV7-2|18
CASSRRTSGRSGANVLTF
TGTGCCAGCAGCCGCAGGACTAGCGGGAGATCTGGGGCCAACGTCCTGACTTTC
>TRBJ2-1|TRBD2|NA|TRBV29-1|17
CSVPTGTSGDLGDEQFF
TGCAGCGTCCCTACCGGGACTAGCGGGGACTTAGGCGATGAGCAGTTCTTC
>TRBJ2-3|NA|NA|TRBV7-9|14
CASSRYSSTDTQYF
TGTGCCAGCAGCCGATATTCTAGCACAGATACGCAGTATTTT
>TRBJ2-3|NA|few|TRBV4-2|14
CASSQDRSSQTQYF
TGTGCCAGCAGCCAAGACAGGTCGTCGCAGACGCAGTATTTT
>TRBJ2-7|TRBD1|few|TRBV18|15
CASSTGSGGSYEQYF
TGTGCCAGCTCAACCGGGTCAGGGGGCTCCTACGAGCAGTACTTC
>TRBJ1-1|TRBD1|few|TRBV19|14
CASSIERDRRQAFF
TGTGCCAGTAGTATAGAACGGGACAGAAGACAAGCTTTCTTT
>TRBJ2-5|TRBD2|NA|TRBV4-3|13
CASSASGVETQYF
TGCGCCAGCAGCGCCAGCGGGGTAGAGACCCAGTACTTC
>TRBJ2-2|NA|few|TRBV7-2|13
CASSTRHTGELFF
TGTGCCAGCAGCACTAGACACACCGGGGAGCTGTTTTTT
>TRBJ2-2|TRBD1|NA|TRBV30|15
CAWSVPDRASGELFF
TGTGCCTGGAGTGTGCCGGACAGGGCGAGCGGGGAGCTGTTTTTT
>TRBJ2-1|TRBD2|few|TRBV7-6|14
CASSLAGTSGEQFF
TGTGCCAGCAGCTTAGCGGGGACTAGCGGGGAGCAGTTCTTC
>TRBJ1-1|NA|few|TRBV30|17
CAWSDPASWRGRTEAFF
TGTGCCTGGAGTGACCCAGCCTCTTGGAGGGGGAGGACTGAAGCTTTCTTT
>TRBJ1-2|NA|NA|TRBV9|13
CASSGTANYGYTF
TGTGCCAGCAGCGGCACCGCTAACTATGGCTACACCTTC
>TRBJ2-3|TRBD1|NA|TRBV27|15
CASSPRDRLTDTQYF
TGTGCCAGCAGTCCTCGGGACAGACTCACAGATACGCAGTATTTT